The present TCR beta chain was sequenced within a study of blood T cell repertoires in COVID-19. At the level of the study: Sites across the United States, Italy and Spain contributed samples from acute and convalescent COVID-19.

V lost 4 bases and J 6 bases, leaving 6 bases between the germline ends. Germline values: CDR1 LGHNT, CDR2 FRNRAP. The CDR3 length is 11 residues. As processed by the authors: How many nucleated cells were present was estimated from reference gene primer amplification. TCRdb's table, derived via immunoSEQ multiplex PCR, lists solely in-frame clones and lacks some. That table furnishes V, J and clone size, whereas the DNA furnished D and trimming. The profile shows under 300,000 clones, 85% of them singletons. Sequencing was done on a sample of peripheral blood. The TCR sequence derives from a woman in her fifties or sixties with active or convalescent COVID-19. The chain employs TRBV12-5 and TRBJ1-2; D remains unclear. The CDR3 coding sequence is TGTGCTAGTGGTTACTTGGATGGCTACACCTTC. It translates to CASGYLDGYTF.